This T cell receptor (beta chain) stems from a study of blood T cell repertoires in COVID-19. Study context: Acute-phase and convalescent COVID-19 samples originated in the United States, Italy and Spain. Sources were T cells, B-cell-depleted T cells, or PBMCs; the material itself was cDNA or gDNA.

This clone was observed once. TCRdb's copy holds only in-frame clones and misses some; the assay was immunoSEQ multiplex PCR. The sample records about 280,000 clones, less than 90% being singletons. The CDR3 consists of 12 residues. The trim removed 5 bases at V and 10 bases at J, leaving 6 bases unmatched. Germline V gene lookup returns CDR1 MGHRA and CDR2 YSYEKL. This sequence was found in an older woman with COVID-19, enrolled during active disease. The chain joins TRBV4-1 to TRBJ1-2, with 8 bases matching TRBD1. Material: peripheral blood. The CDR3 DNA is TGCGCCAGCAGCGAGGGACAGGCTTCCTACACCTTC. Translation gives CASSEGQASYTF.